This record covers a single TCR beta chain. Its antigen remains undetermined. No base quality values were provided; no much bigger clone lies one nucleotide off. The sample originates from a study of T-cell reconstitution after alpha-beta-depleted transplantation in children (dated by TCRdb to 2016 to 2017). With respect to the entire study: Using TCR repertoire profiling, the study quantitatively followed how T-cell immune reconstitution unfolded in children after TCRalphabeta/CD19-depleted allogeneic hematopoietic cell transplantation. The paper as a whole reports these results and caveats: In some patients, the high TCRbeta diversity seen at day 60 was put down to recipient T cells and intrathymic progenitors that had survived conditioning. Hyperexpanded clone frequencies declined over subsequent months; after one year, T-cell counts and TCRbeta diversity were mostly attributed to newly produced T cells. Apparently early alphabetaT-cell count recovery about two months after transplant reportedly relied on only several hundred rapidly expanded clones derived from non-depleted graft cells.

Based on the germline V gene, the CDR1 and CDR2 sequences are SGHTA and FQGTGA. The CDR3 runs 15 amino acids, cysteine and phenylalanine included. Just CDR3 DNA is preserved here, 45 bases in frame from base 1. Relative to germline, V is 4 bases shorter and J is 2 bases shorter, with 12 bases between their ends. The library was obtained by PCR. Reads for this sample came from an Illumina HiSeq 2500. TCR libraries were prepared with molecular barcoding, using unique molecular identifiers to normalize TCRbeta repertoire quantification. TCRdb passed the public sequencing reads through fastp at Q25 and MiXCR, retaining productive beta sequences. Rows are unified per CDR3 protein, each entry keeping the most common DNA and genes. In all, the sample holds 750,000 to 950,000 distinct CDR3 sequences, and 15% to 20% of those were seen once. In total, the top ten clones hold 5% of the sample. The treatment or condition label on this specimen signifies: allogeneic hematopoietic cell transplantation with graft depleted of TCRalphabeta T cells and CD19 B cells. TCRalphabeta/CD19-depleted allogeneic hematopoietic cell grafts were given to the transplant recipients, all of whom were children.

The starting material was PBMCs, mostly from graft donor cells, obtained 360 days after TCRalphabeta/CD19-depleted stem cell transplant. The receptor chain draws on TRBV7-3 and TRBJ2-1; TRBD1 is perhaps the D gene, given 6 matching bases. The source is a male patient between 5 and 17 years old who had a stem cell transplant for acute lymphoblastic leukemia, so the T cells may come from the graft donor. The DNA sequence is given as TGTGCCAGCAGCTCCGGACAGACACCCTACAATGAGCAGTTCTTC. Its protein reads: CASSSGQTPYNEQFF.